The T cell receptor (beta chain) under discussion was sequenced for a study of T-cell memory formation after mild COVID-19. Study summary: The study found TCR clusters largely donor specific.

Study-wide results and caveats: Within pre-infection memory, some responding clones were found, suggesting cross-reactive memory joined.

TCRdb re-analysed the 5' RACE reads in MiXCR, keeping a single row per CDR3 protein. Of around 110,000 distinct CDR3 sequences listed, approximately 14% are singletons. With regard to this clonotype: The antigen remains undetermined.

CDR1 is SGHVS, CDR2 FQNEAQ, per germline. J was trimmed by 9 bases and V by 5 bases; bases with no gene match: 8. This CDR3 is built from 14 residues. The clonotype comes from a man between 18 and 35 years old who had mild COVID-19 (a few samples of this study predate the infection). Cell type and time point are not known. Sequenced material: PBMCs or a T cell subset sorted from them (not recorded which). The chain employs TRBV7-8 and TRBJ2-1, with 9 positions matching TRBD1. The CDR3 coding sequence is TGTGCCAGCAGCGGGGACAGGGACGAGGGTGAGCAGTTCTTC. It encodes CASSGDRDEGEQFF.